The present entry profiles one T cell receptor (beta chain) with its context. As yet, its antigen is unknown. This sample is drawn from a study of CD8 T cells in ankylosing spondylitis. Quantitative molecular-barcoded 5'-RACE generated the TCR beta libraries. TCRdb called the 5' RACE reads again in MiXCR, with one record for every CDR3 protein. Of around 150,000 distinct CDR3 sequences in the sample, 15% to 20% were seen once. V lost 0 bases and J 4 bases, leaving 6 bases between the germline ends. Germline CDR1 reads MNHEY; CDR2 reads SVGAGI. CDR3 size: 13 residues. Overall study results and limits: There were earlier reports of some motif variants in reactive arthritis synovial fluid and blood. Made up of eight highly homologous variants, a TCR beta motif appeared characteristic of ankylosing spondylitis blood.

The sequencing sample was made of blood, either unsorted or a sorted T cell fraction (not recorded which). The sequence came from a male donor with ankylosing spondylitis or in good health (not recorded which). This chain joins TRBV6-5 and TRBJ1-1; D is unresolved. CDR3 residues: CASSYSTSTEAFF. The CDR3 nucleotides are TGTGCCAGCAGTTACTCTACAAGCACTGAAGCTTTCTTT.